The next 11 T cell receptor beta chains were all read from a single sample in a study of T cells after yellow fever vaccination. One entry per CDR3 protein, called by TCRdb with MiXCR from the 5' RACE reads. The table shows approximately 550,000 distinct CDR3 sequences, with around an eighth occurring only once. The sample consisted of PBMCs, taken on the day of the yellow fever booster vaccination. The source of these receptors is a man under 40 who received the YFV17D yellow fever vaccine.

This clonotype was counted only a few times. The V gene is TRBV15, the J gene TRBJ2-3; D is unresolved. V was trimmed by 1 base and J by 2 bases, leaving 4 bases between them. This CDR3 has 13 amino acids. CDR1 is LNHNV and CDR2 is YYDKDF in the germline V gene (reference sequence). The CDR3 DNA is TGTGCCACCAGCAGAGGGATCACAGATACGCAGTATTTT. This translates into CATSRGITDTQYF.

V gene TRBV21-1 combines with J gene TRBJ1-1. TRBV21-1 is a pseudogene segment. CDR3 length: 16 residues. The CDR3 DNA is TGTGCCAGCAGCAAAGCGCTAACAGCTGAGAACACTGAAGCTTTCTTT. Amino acid sequence: CASSKALTAENTEAFF.

This clonotype was observed a handful of times. The rearrangement links TRBV18 to TRBJ1-6; the D gene is possibly TRBD1 (6 bases). The CDR3 has 15 residues. Germline CDR1 and CDR2: KGHSH and LQKENI. Trimming took 2 bases from V and 5 from J, leaving 10 bases between them. CDR3 sequence: CASSPVGADNSPLHF. In DNA, the CDR3 is TGTGCCAGCTCACCAGTGGGGGCGGATAATTCACCCCTCCACTTT. Complete variable domain (other parts from reference TRBV18 and TRBJ1-6): NAGVMQNPRHLVRRRGQEARLRCSPMKGHSHVYWYRQLPEEGLKFMVYLQKENIIDESGMPKERFSAEFPKEGPSILRIQQVVRGDSAAYFCASSPVGADNSPLHFGNGTRLTVT.

This chain links TRBV6-1 with TRBJ2-3; either TRBD1 or TRBD2 may supply D (5 bases each). Deletions cut 8 bases from V and 5 bases from J, with 23 bases between. This CDR3 contains 16 residues. Germline-derived CDR1 and CDR2 are MNHNS and SASEGT. The CDR3 sequence is CASPPQGIALRDTQYF. DNA for the CDR3: TGTGCCAGCCCCCCCCAGGGAATAGCGCTCAGAGATACGCAGTATTTT.

This clonotype was seen only a few times. CDR3 nucleotide sequence: TGTGCCAGCAGCCCACGACAGGGGACATCGTGGACCCAGTACTTC. Translating it yields CASSPRQGTSWTQYF. The J gene is TRBJ2-5, the V gene TRBV14; 8 bases are a match to TRBD1. Trimming at V came to 4 bases and at J to 7 bases, leaving 11 bases not matched to a gene. The germline CDR1 and CDR2 sequences are SGHDN and FVKESK. This CDR3 has 15 residues.

The gene calls are TRBV28 and TRBJ2-3; D might be TRBD1 or TRBD2, each matching 5 bases. V lost 6 bases and J 7 bases, leaving 17 bases between the germline ends. Germline V gives CDR1 MDHEN, CDR2 SYDVKM. This CDR3 comprises 14 residues. CDR3 sequence: CASSLGTPLNTQYF. The DNA of the CDR3 is TGTGCCAGCAGCCTTGGGACCCCCCTGAATACGCAGTATTTT.

This clonotype was seen more than once but under ten times. This chain connects TRBV7-2 to TRBJ1-5; D may be TRBD1 (5 bases). This CDR3 contains 14 residues. The V gene's germline CDR1 is SGHTA and CDR2 FQGNSA. Trimming removed 4 bases at V and 1 base at J, with 8 bases between. CDR3 sequence (DNA): TGTGCCAGCAGCTGGGGGGTAAGCAATCAGCCCCAGCATTTT. Protein sequence: CASSWGVSNQPQHF.

This clonotype occurred a few times. The J gene is TRBJ1-2, the V gene TRBV6-1; D not resolved. The germline V and J ends were trimmed by 5 bases and 7 bases, with 14 bases remaining between them. Per the germline V gene, CDR1 is MNHNS and CDR2 is SASEGT. This CDR3 has 13 residues. DNA for the CDR3: TGTGCCAGCAGTAAGACATGGGGAACTGGCTACACCTTC. Residues: CASSKTWGTGYTF.

This chain links TRBV20-1 with TRBJ2-4; TRBD1 matches at 11 bases. The CDR3 consists of 13 residues. J lost 9 bases, V lost 2 bases, and 3 bases had no gene match. Looked up from germline, CDR1 is DFQATT and CDR2 is SNEGSKA (reference sequence). The DNA of the CDR3 is TGCAGTGCTAGACAGGGGACAGGGGGCATTCAGTACTTC. Residues: CSARQGTGGIQYF.

This clonotype was seen a handful of times. The chain carries TRBV7-8 and TRBJ2-2; D is possibly TRBD1 or TRBD2 (6 bases each). The CDR3 length is 14 residues. Trimming left V 1 base short and J 7 bases short, with 10 bases between. The germline gives CDR1 SGHVS, CDR2 FQNEAQ. CDR3 region: CASSLGGAVGELFF. The CDR3 DNA reads as TGTGCCAGCAGCTTAGGGGGGGCGGTCGGGGAGCTGTTTTTT.

The chain recombines TRBV20-1 with TRBJ2-1; no firm D call. Between the trimmed V and J ends, which lost 5 bases and 2 bases, there was a span of 16 bases. Germline CDR1 reads DFQATT; CDR2 reads SNEGSKA (reference sequence). This CDR3 region has 15 residues. The CDR3 coding sequence is TGCAGTGCTGGCGCCTTTGCAGAAGCCTACAATGAGCAGTTCTTC. It codes for CSAGAFAEAYNEQFF.